Following are 14 T cell receptor beta chains from one sample sequenced in a study of blood T cells in healthy people across ages. A second PCR, run for roughly 7 to 12 cycles, used a sample-barcoded 5' primer plus a J-beta primer mix. TCRdb ran MiXCR on the 5' RACE reads and lists one entry per CDR3 protein. This repertoire shows some 370,000 distinct CDR3 sequences, 45% to 60% found once; its top ten account for 51%. The sample taken for sequencing was blood. The receptor set was obtained from a man aged 55 to 70 in good health.

The chain uses TRBV15 and TRBJ2-3, with 14 positions matching TRBD2. Germline CDR1 LNHNV, CDR2 YYDKDF (reference sequence). V trimming: 0 bases; J trimming: 5 bases; junction bases outside the gene matches: 7. The CDR3 runs to 18 residues. This chain's CDR3 is CATSRDTGLAGEKDTQYF. Here the CDR3 DNA reads TGTGCCACCAGCAGAGATACGGGACTAGCGGGAGAGAAAGATACGCAGTATTTT.

The V call is TRBV3-1, the J call TRBJ2-5, with unresolved D. V was cut by 4 bases and J by 6 bases, with 15 bases left in between. The germline CDR1 and CDR2 sequences are LGHDT and YNNKEL (reference sequence). The length of the CDR3 is 14 residues. CDR3 residues: CASSLRLSGKTQYF. CDR3 nucleotide sequence: TGTGCCAGCAGCCTGAGACTGAGTGGAAAGACCCAGTACTTC.

This clonotype was observed a handful of times. J is TRBJ2-7 and V is TRBV15; D not certain. V was cut by 5 bases and J by 7 bases, with 18 bases left in between. The CDR3 runs to 14 residues. Per the germline V gene, CDR1 is LNHNV and CDR2 is YYDKDF (reference sequence). The CDR3 loop reads CATSPPVSWNEQYF. Here the CDR3 DNA reads TGTGCCACCAGCCCACCGGTGTCCTGGAATGAGCAGTACTTC.

This clonotype was counted a few times. This chain links TRBV5-1 with TRBJ2-5, with a possible D match to TRBD1 (5 bases). Germline lookup yields CDR1 SGHRS and CDR2 YFSETQ. This CDR3 has 14 residues. The germline V and J ends were trimmed by 5 bases and 2 bases, with 13 bases remaining between them. Here the CDR3 DNA reads TGCGCCAGCAGTCACCCTCCAGGGCAAGAGACCCAGTACTTC. Encoded protein: CASSHPPGQETQYF.

This clonotype showed up just a few times. The chain has TRBV21-1 and TRBJ1-2; TRBD1 was called by the table and not checked on the DNA. TRBV21-1 is recorded as a pseudogene. The CDR3 consists of 16 residues. CDR3 bases: TGTGCCAGCAGCAAAGTTGGGGACAGGGAATCCGGGGGCTACACCTTC. Translation gives CASSKVGDRESGGYTF.

There are a few counts of this clonotype. The chain joins TRBV28 to TRBJ2-7; D is uncertain. This CDR3 comprises 12 residues. The germline V gene encodes CDR1 MDHEN and CDR2 SYDVKM. V gave up 9 bases and J gave up 0 bases, with 9 bases separating them. DNA of the CDR3: TGTGCCAGTACCTCAAGCTCCTACGAGCAGTACTTC. This translates into CASTSSSYEQYF.

The gene calls are TRBV9 and TRBJ2-1; TRBD2 matches 8 bases. The germline V gene has CDR1 SGDLS and CDR2 YYNGEE. Trimming cost V 0 bases and J 5 bases; bases outside gene matches: 4. The CDR3 totals 15 residues. The CDR3 nucleotides are TGTGCCAGCAGCGTAGACGGGAGGGCCCACAATGAGCAGTTCTTC. As protein: CASSVDGRAHNEQFF.

A remark on this clonotype: Possible read error: a much larger clone is one base away. The V call is TRBV7-9, the J call TRBJ2-1; D not resolved. From germline, CDR1 is SEHNR and CDR2 FQNEAQ (reference sequence). The V end lost 5 bases, the J end lost 5 bases, and 13 bases lay between the germline ends. CDR3 length: 14 residues. DNA of the CDR3: TGTGCCAGCAGCCTCCGTCCCTCGAACAATGAGCAGTTCTTC. Encoded protein: CASSLRPSNNEQFF.

The genes are TRBV4-1 and TRBJ2-3; weak D call: TRBD2 (6 bases). V lost 2 bases to trimming and J lost 1 base, with 22 bases between them. Germline V gives CDR1 MGHRA, CDR2 YSYEKL. This CDR3 is built from 19 residues. CDR3 amino acids: CASSQILPILLARTDTQYF. CDR3 sequence (DNA): TGCGCCAGCAGCCAAATTCTGCCCATCCTACTAGCACGCACAGATACGCAGTATTTT.

V gene TRBV10-3 combines with J gene TRBJ2-5, with TRBD2 identical over 8 bases. The V and J ends lost 10 bases and 1 base, in that order; junction bases with no gene match: 14. Germline V gene sequence: CDR1 ENHRY, CDR2 SYGVKD. This CDR3 contains 16 residues. The CDR3 region has the DNA TGTGCCACTTCCACCTTAGCGGGACTCAGCCAAGAGACCCAGTACTTC. It is translated as CATSTLAGLSQETQYF.

The chain employs TRBV3-1 and TRBJ2-5; 10 nucleotides agree with TRBD1. V trimming: 4 bases; J trimming: 1 base; junction bases outside the gene matches: 6. This CDR3 spans 16 amino acids. Germline CDR1 and CDR2: LGHDT and YNNKEL (reference sequence). This CDR3 reads CASSRDRGPVQETQYF. Here the CDR3 DNA reads TGTGCCAGCAGCCGAGACAGGGGGCCTGTCCAAGAGACCCAGTACTTC.

This clonotype has just a few counts. V is TRBV4-3 and J is TRBJ2-3; D remains ambiguous. Germline lookup yields CDR1 LGHNA and CDR2 YSLEER. V lost 0 bases and J lost 0, with 16 bases in between. The CDR3 is made up of 18 amino acids. CDR3 nucleotides: TGCGCCAGCAGCCAAGAAGGGCATGCAGCGCCTAGCACAGATACGCAGTATTTT. Translating gives CASSQEGHAAPSTDTQYF.

The V call is TRBV9, the J call TRBJ2-1, with 8 bases fitting TRBD2. Trimming at V came to 4 bases and at J to 7 bases, leaving 10 bases not matched to a gene. CDR3 length: 15 residues. The germline V gene encodes CDR1 SGDLS and CDR2 YYNGEE. CDR3: CASSPRLAQRNEQFF. The CDR3 DNA follows: TGTGCCAGCAGCCCCCGACTAGCGCAGCGTAATGAGCAGTTCTTC.

The V and J genes are TRBV20-1 and TRBJ2-7, with D perhaps matching TRBD1 (5 bases). From germline, CDR1 is DFQATT and CDR2 SNEGSKA (reference sequence). This CDR3 region has 13 residues. The V and J ends lost 3 bases and 6 bases respectively, with 15 bases between them. DNA of the CDR3: TGCAGTGCTAGCTCAGGGCCCTACAGCGAGCAGTACTTC. As protein: CSASSGPYSEQYF.